The 18 T cell receptor beta chains reported below all come from one sample, sequenced in a study of T cells in women clearing cervical HPV infection. Sequencing was performed with immunoSEQ multiplex PCR; in TCRdb, only in-frame clones are kept and a portion is missing. The sample holds 20,000 to 25,000 clones. Sequenced material: blood buffy coat. Receptor source: a woman aged 18 to 75 with a cervical HPV16 infection that either progressed to CIN3+ or cleared (not recorded which).

CDR3 DNA (partial): TGTGCCAGTCAAAGAGGGACTAGCGGCTCCTACGAG. Translation gives CASQRGTSGSYE. In full, the CDR3 reads CASQRGTSGSYEQYF. V gene TRBV18 combines with J gene TRBJ2-7, with TRBD2 matching 11 bases. The sequence runs out 3 residues before the end of the CDR3; the remainder is reconstructed from the germline J gene. The CDR3 totals 15 residues. Trimming removed 9 bases from V and 0 bases from J; junction bases left unmatched: 7. Germline V gene data show CDR1 as KGHSH and CDR2 as LQKENI.

In the case of this clone: Read coverage stops 3 residues before the CDR3 terminus; the germline J gene supplies the remainder. The chain combines TRBV6-7 with TRBJ2-2, with 8 bases that match TRBD2. TRBV6-7 is marked as an open reading frame, function uncertain. J was trimmed by 4 bases and V by 9 bases; bases with no gene match: 19. CDR3 length: 18 amino acids. The covered CDR3 bases are TGTGCCAGTGAGCAGGCCCAGCAGCGGGAGAAGTGCACCGGGGAG. Protein sequence: CASEQAQQREKCTGE. The entire CDR3 is CASEQAQQREKCTGELFF.

With respect to this clone: Coverage ceases 3 residues before the CDR3 finishes, and the germline J gene fills in the end. This chain connects TRBV20-1 to TRBJ1-1; 8 bases map to TRBD1. The CDR3 is 12 residues long. Losses at the gene ends were 6 bases for V and 1 base for J; bases not matched to a gene: 1. Germline V gene data show CDR1 as DFQATT and CDR2 as SNEGSKA (reference sequence). The CDR3 sequence is CSADRGNTEAFF. The DNA read from the CDR3 is TGCAGTGCCGACAGGGGGAACACTGAA.

A remark on this clone: The read is 3 residues too short to cover the CDR3 end, so that end is filled in from the germline J gene. The rearrangement links TRBV29-1 to TRBJ2-7, with D tentatively TRBD2 (5 bases). The CDR3 has 12 residues. Looked up from germline, CDR1 is SQVTM and CDR2 is ANQGSEA. V gave up 2 bases and J gave up 5 bases, with 10 bases separating them. CDR3 amino acids: CSVEIGLHEQYF. The CDR3 DNA, read in part, is TGCAGCGTTGAAATAGGACTCCACGAG.

Regarding this clone: The CDR3 is cut off 3 residues early in the read; its end comes from the germline J gene. The chain employs TRBV5-1 and TRBJ2-3, with 15 bases identical to TRBD2. Per the germline V gene, CDR1 is SGHRS and CDR2 is YFSETQ. This CDR3 is built from 18 residues. With 3 bases clipped from V and 5 bases from J, the junction kept 10 bases outside the gene matches. The CDR3 here is CASSYGTSGRQALDTQYF. The sequenced CDR3 bases are TGCGCCAGCAGCTACGGGACTAGCGGGAGGCAGGCGCTAGATACG.

CDR3 protein: CASSSDRGNQPQHF. The covered CDR3 bases are TGTGCCAGCAGCTCCGACAGAGGCAATCAGCCC. The chain couples TRBV7-2 to TRBJ1-5; the D gene is possibly TRBD1 (5 bases). Read data end 3 residues before the CDR3 end; the end is taken from the germline J gene. The V gene's germline CDR1 is SGHTA and CDR2 FQGNSA. The CDR3 totals 14 residues. V was shortened by 4 bases and J by 2 bases, with 9 bases between the two germline ends.

Notes on this clone: The DNA ends 3 residues before the CDR3 does, and the rest of the CDR3 is filled in from the germline J gene. The rearrangement joins TRBV12-3 or TRBV12-4 to TRBJ2-7, with 13 bases identical to TRBD2. Unmatched junction bases numbered 8, after V lost 4 bases and J lost 2 bases. This CDR3 contains 17 residues. CDR3 DNA (partial): TGTGCCAGCAGTTCTTTCCCGGGACTAGCGGGAACCTACGAG. Translation gives CASSSFPGLAGTYE. The whole CDR3 protein reads CASSSFPGLAGTYEQYF.

Comments on this clone: The sequence runs out 3 residues before the end of the CDR3; the remainder is reconstructed from the germline J gene. The rearrangement uses TRBV6-2 or TRBV6-3 and TRBJ2-4; TRBD2 agrees at 7 bases. CDR3 length: 12 residues. Germline values: CDR1 MNHEY, CDR2 SVGEGT. CDR3 loop: CATESGGEGQYF. The sequenced part of the CDR3 DNA is TGTGCCACCGAGTCGGGGGGTGAAGGT.

The CDR3 DNA, read in part, is TGCAGTGCTAGGGACTTTGCAACTAATGAAAAA. It yields the protein CSARDFATNEK. In full, the CDR3 is CSARDFATNEKLFF. The chain has TRBV20-1 and TRBJ1-4; D unclear. The CDR3 end lies 3 residues beyond the end of the read and is filled in from the germline J gene. V was shortened by 3 bases and J by 0 bases, with 8 bases between the two germline ends. The CDR3 runs to 14 residues. Germline V gene data show CDR1 as DFQATT and CDR2 as SNEGSKA (reference sequence).

With respect to this clone: The read is 3 residues too short to cover the CDR3 end, so that end is filled in from the germline J gene. The chain uses TRBV4-2 and TRBJ2-1, with TRBD2 as a possible D gene (7 bases). The CDR3 loop spans 17 amino acids. Germline-derived CDR1 and CDR2 are LGHNA and YNFKEQ. Between the trimmed V and J ends, which lost 4 bases and 8 bases, there was a span of 24 bases. CDR3 in amino acids: CASSPEGGTIMGDEQFF. The sequenced part of the CDR3 DNA is TGTGCCAGCAGCCCCGAGGGGGGGACAATCATGGGGGATGAG.

With respect to this clone: Read coverage stops 3 residues before the CDR3 terminus; the germline J gene supplies the remainder. The chain links TRBV20-1 to TRBJ2-3; 14 bases map to TRBD2. CDR3 length: 14 residues. The germline V gene encodes CDR1 DFQATT and CDR2 SNEGSKA (reference sequence). The DNA read from the CDR3 is TGCAGTGCCGGGACTAGCGGGAGATGGGAGACG. Translated: CSAGTSGRWET. The entire CDR3 protein reads CSAGTSGRWETQYF.

Worth noting for this clone: From the germline J gene comes the end of the CDR3, since the read stops 3 residues before it. J is TRBJ2-3 and V is TRBV29-1; 9 nucleotides match TRBD1. Germline V gene lookup returns CDR1 SQVTM and CDR2 ANQGSEA. The CDR3 is 14 residues long. The CDR3 DNA, read in part, is TGCAGCGTTGAATTGGGACAGGGTGTAGAGACG. Encoded protein: CSVELGQGVET. The complete CDR3 reads CSVELGQGVETQYF.

Turning to this clone: The CDR3 end falls 3 residues outside the read, so it is completed with the germline J gene. The V gene is TRBV18, the J gene TRBJ1-1, with D perhaps matching TRBD1 (6 bases). V was clipped by 3 bases and J by 1 base, with 12 bases between them. The CDR3 is 15 amino acids. Germline CDR1 reads KGHSH; CDR2 reads LQKENI. CDR3 region: CASSPHRASNTEAFF. The sequenced part of the CDR3 DNA is TGTGCCAGCTCACCCCACAGGGCCTCGAACACTGAA.

Comments on this clone: Read data end 3 residues before the CDR3 end; the end is taken from the germline J gene. This chain connects TRBV11-2 to TRBJ2-3; D may be TRBD2 (6 bases). This CDR3 has 14 residues. In germline, CDR1 is SGHAT, CDR2 FQNNGV. The covered CDR3 bases are TGTGCCAGCAGCTTAGGCGGGACTCTGGAGACG. As protein: CASSLGGTLET. The full CDR3 sequence reads CASSLGGTLETQYF.

Worth noting for this clone: The observed sequence ends 3 residues before the CDR3 terminus, with the missing tail filled in from the germline J gene. The chain couples TRBV5-6 to TRBJ2-4, with 8 nucleotides matching TRBD1. The CDR3 loop spans 14 amino acids. Germline V CDR1 and CDR2: SGHDT, YYEEEE. The CDR3 DNA, read in part, is TGTGCCAGCAGCTTCGGACAGGGTATTATAGGT. This codes for CASSFGQGIIG. The entire CDR3 is CASSFGQGIIGQYF.

Concerning this clone: The junction and the germline gene differ at one end; a read error may be behind it. The CDR3 goes on 3 residues after the read ends, and that part is filled in from the germline J gene. The chain uses TRBV4-2 and TRBJ2-3; weak D call: TRBD1 (7 bases). The CDR3 runs to 15 residues. The germline gives CDR1 LGHNA, CDR2 YNFKEQ. The CDR3 is CASSQERQGGSTQYF. CDR3 DNA, as far as it was read: TGCGCCAGCAGCCAAGAGAGGCAGGGGGGAAGTACG.

The sequenced part of the CDR3 DNA is TGTGCCAGTAGTAGGACTAGCGGGAGTGGCGGTGAC. It is translated as CASSRTSGSGGD. The full CDR3 is CASSRTSGSGGDYTF. This chain links TRBV19 with TRBJ1-2, with D hard to call. The read gets to within 3 residues of the CDR3 end, and the germline J gene fills in the rest. The CDR3 consists of 15 residues. Germline CDR1 LNHDA, CDR2 SQIVND (reference sequence). Full variable domain (remainder filled in from reference TRBV19 and TRBJ1-2): DGGITQSPKYLFRKEGQNVTLSCEQNLNHDAMYWYRQDPGQGLRLIYYSQIVNDFQKGDIAEGYSVSREKKESFPLTVTSAQKNPTAFYLCASSRTSGSGGDYTFGSGTRLTVV.

As regards this clone: The read comes to an end 3 residues before the CDR3 does, leaving the germline J gene to fill in the end. This chain uses TRBV20-1 with TRBJ1-5; no firm D call. Germline CDR1 is DFQATT and CDR2 is SNEGSKA (reference sequence). Trimming removed 2 bases from V and 6 bases from J, with 11 bases in between. This CDR3 is built from 13 residues. Partial CDR3 DNA: TGCAGTGCTAGACCGGGGAACCGTCAGCCC. Its protein is CSARPGNRQP. The full CDR3 is CSARPGNRQPQHF.